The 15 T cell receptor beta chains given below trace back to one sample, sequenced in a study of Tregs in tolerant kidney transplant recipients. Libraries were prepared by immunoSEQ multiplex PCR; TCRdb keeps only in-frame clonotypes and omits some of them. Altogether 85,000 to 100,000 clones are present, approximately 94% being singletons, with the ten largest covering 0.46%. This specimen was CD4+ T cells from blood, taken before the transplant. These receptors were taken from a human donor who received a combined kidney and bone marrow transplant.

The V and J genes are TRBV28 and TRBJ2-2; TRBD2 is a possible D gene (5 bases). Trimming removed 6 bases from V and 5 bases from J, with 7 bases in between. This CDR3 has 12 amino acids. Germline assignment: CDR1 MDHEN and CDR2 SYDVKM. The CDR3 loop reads CASRTGTGELFF. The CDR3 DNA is TGTGCCAGCAGGACGGGGACCGGGGAGCTGTTTTTT.

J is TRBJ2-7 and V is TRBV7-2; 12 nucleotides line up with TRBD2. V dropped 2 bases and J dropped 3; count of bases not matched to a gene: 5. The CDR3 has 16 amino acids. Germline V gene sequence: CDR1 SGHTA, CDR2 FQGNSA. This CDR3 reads CASSLILLAGGYEQYF. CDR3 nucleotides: TGTGCCAGCAGCTTAATTTTACTAGCGGGAGGCTACGAGCAGTACTTC. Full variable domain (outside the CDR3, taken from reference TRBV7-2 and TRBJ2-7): GAGVSQSPSNKVTEKGKDVELRCDPISGHTALYWYRQSLGQGLEFLIYFQGNSAPDKSGLPSDRFSAERTGGSVSTLTIQRTQQEDSAVYLCASSLILLAGGYEQYFGPGTRLTVT.

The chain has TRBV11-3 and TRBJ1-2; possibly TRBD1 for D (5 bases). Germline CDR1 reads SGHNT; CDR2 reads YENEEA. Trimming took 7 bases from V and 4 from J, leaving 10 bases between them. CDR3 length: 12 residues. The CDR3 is CASKGKGYGYTF. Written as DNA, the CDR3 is TGTGCCAGCAAGGGGAAGGGCTATGGCTACACCTTC.

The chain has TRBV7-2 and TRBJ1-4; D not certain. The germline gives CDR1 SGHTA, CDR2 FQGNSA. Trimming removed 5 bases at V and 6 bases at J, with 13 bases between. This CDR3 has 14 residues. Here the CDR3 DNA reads TGTGCCAGCAGCGTACGAAAGGCGGATGAAAAACTGTTTTTT. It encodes CASSVRKADEKLFF.

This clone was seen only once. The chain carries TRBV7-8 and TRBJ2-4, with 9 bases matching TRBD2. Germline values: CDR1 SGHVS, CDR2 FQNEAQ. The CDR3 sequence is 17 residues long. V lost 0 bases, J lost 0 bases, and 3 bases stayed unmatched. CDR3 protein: CASSLATSGLAKNIQYF. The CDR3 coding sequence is TGTGCCAGCAGCTTAGCGACTAGCGGTCTAGCCAAAAACATTCAGTACTTC.

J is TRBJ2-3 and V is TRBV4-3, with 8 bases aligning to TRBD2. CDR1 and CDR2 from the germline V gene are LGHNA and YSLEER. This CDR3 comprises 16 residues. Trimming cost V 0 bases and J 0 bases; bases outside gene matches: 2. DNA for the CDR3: TGCGCCAGCAGCCAAGAACTAGCGGCTAGCACAGATACGCAGTATTTT. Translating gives CASSQELAASTDTQYF.

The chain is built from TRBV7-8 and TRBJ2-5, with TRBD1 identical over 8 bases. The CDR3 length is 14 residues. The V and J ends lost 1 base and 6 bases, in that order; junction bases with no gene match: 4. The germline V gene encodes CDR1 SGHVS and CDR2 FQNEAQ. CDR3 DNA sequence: TGTGCCAGCAGCTTAGGCAGGGGGCGGAAGACCCAGTACTTC. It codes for CASSLGRGRKTQYF.

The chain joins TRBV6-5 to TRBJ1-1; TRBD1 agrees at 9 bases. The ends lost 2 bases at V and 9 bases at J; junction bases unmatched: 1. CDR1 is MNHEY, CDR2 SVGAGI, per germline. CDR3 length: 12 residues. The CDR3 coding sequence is TGTGCCAGCAGTTACGACAGGGGGAAAGCTTTCTTT. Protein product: CASSYDRGKAFF.

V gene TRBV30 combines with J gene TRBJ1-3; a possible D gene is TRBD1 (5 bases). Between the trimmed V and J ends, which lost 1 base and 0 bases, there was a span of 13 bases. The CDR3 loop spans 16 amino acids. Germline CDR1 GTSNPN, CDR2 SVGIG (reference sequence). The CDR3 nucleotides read TGTGCCTGGAGTGGGGGCGACAGTTACTCTGGAAACACCATATATTTT. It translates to CAWSGGDSYSGNTIYF. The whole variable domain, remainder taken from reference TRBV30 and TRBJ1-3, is SQTIHQWPATLVQPVGSPLSLECTVEGTSNPNLYWYRQAAGRGLQLLFYSVGIGQISSEVPQNLSASRPQDRQFILSSKKLLLSDSGFYLCAWSGGDSYSGNTIYFGEGSWLTVV.

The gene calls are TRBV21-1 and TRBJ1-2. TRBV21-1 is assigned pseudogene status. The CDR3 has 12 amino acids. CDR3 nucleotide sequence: TGTGCCAGCAGCAAAGCTTTTCGGGGCTACACCTTC. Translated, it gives CASSKAFRGYTF.

The CDR3 sequence is CASSSTTSTSSYNEQFF. CDR3 bases: TGTGCCAGCAGCTCTACGACTAGCACGAGCTCCTACAATGAGCAGTTCTTC. The chain has TRBV7-9 and TRBJ2-1; 7 bases match TRBD2. The V and J ends lost 4 bases and 0 bases, in that order; junction bases with no gene match: 9. Germline V CDR1 and CDR2: SEHNR, FQNEAQ (reference sequence). The CDR3 length is 17 residues. Full variable domain (rest looked up from reference TRBV7-9 and TRBJ2-1): DTGVSQNPRHKITKRGQNVTFRCDPISEHNRLYWYRQTLGQGPEFLTYFQNEAQLEKSRLLSDRFSAERPKGSFSTLEIQRTEQGDSAMYLCASSSTTSTSSYNEQFFGPGTRLTVL.

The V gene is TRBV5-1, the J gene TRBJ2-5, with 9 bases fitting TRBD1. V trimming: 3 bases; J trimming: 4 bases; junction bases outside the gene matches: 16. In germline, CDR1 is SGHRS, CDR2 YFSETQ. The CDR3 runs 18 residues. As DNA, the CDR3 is TGCGCCAGCAGCTCCATCCGGGACAGGGTAATATTGGGAGAGACCCAGTACTTC. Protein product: CASSSIRDRVILGETQYF.

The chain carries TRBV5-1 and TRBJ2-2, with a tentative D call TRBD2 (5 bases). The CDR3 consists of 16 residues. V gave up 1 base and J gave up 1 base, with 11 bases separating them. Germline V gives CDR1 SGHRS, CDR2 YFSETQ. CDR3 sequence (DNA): TGCGCCAGCAGCTTGAATGGACTCCTGAACACCGGGGAGCTGTTTTTT. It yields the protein CASSLNGLLNTGELFF.

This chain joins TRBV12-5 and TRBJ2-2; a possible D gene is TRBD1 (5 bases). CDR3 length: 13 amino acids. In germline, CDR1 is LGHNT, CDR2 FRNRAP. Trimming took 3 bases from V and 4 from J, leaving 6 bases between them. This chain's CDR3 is CASGLGATGELFF. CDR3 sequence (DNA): TGTGCTAGTGGTTTAGGGGCCACCGGGGAGCTGTTTTTT. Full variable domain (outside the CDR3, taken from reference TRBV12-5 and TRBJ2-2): DARVTQTPRHKVTEMGQEVTMRCQPILGHNTVFWYRQTMMQGLELLAYFRNRAPLDDSGMPKDRFSAEMPDATLATLKIQPSEPRDSAVYFCASGLGATGELFFGEGSRLTVL.

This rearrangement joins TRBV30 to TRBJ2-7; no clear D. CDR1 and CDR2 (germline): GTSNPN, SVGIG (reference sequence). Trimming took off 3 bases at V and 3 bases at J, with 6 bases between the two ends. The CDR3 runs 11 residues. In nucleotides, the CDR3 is TGTGCCTGGAGGAGAAACTACGAGCAGTACTTC. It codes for CAWRRNYEQYF. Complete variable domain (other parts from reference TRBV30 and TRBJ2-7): SQTIHQWPATLVQPVGSPLSLECTVEGTSNPNLYWYRQAAGRGLQLLFYSVGIGQISSEVPQNLSASRPQDRQFILSSKKLLLSDSGFYLCAWRRNYEQYFGPGTRLTVT.